The 15 T cell receptor beta chains below come from one sample, sequenced in a study of T cell responses to AZD1222 COVID-19 vaccine. Produced via immunoSEQ multiplex PCR; TCRdb's table is partial and in-frame only. This sample has over 100,000 clones, with roughly nine tenths found just once. This specimen was peripheral blood, taken 28 days after the second AZD1222 dose. These receptors originate from an adult who received the AZD1222 COVID-19 vaccine.

V is TRBV5-6 and J is TRBJ1-6, with TRBD1 matching over 11 bases. This CDR3 spans 15 amino acids. V was pared by 3 bases and J by 10 bases, with 6 bases of the junction left unmatched. The germline CDR1 and CDR2 sequences are SGHDT and YYEEEE. CDR3 sequence: CASSSRDRGISPLHF. The CDR3 DNA sequence: TGTGCCAGCAGCTCGCGGGACAGGGGGATATCACCCCTCCACTTT. The variable domain in full, completed from reference TRBV5-6 and TRBJ1-6, reads DAGVTQSPTHLIKTRGQQVTLRCSPKSGHDTVSWYQQALGQGPQFIFQYYEEEERQRGNFPDRFSGHQFPNYSSELNVNALLLGDSALYLCASSSRDRGISPLHFGNGTRLTVT.

This sequence joins TRBV11-1 and TRBJ1-1; 9 nucleotides line up with TRBD1. CDR3 length: 15 residues. With V trimmed by 6 bases and J by 1 base, 6 bases remained unmatched. CDR1 SGHAT and CDR2 FQDESV come from the germline V gene (reference sequence). The CDR3 DNA reads as TGTGCCAGCAGAACCGGGACAGGGACGAACACTGAAGCTTTCTTT. Translating gives CASRTGTGTNTEAFF.

The chain uses TRBV7-6 and TRBJ1-4; possibly TRBD1 for D (5 bases). Germline CDR1 SGHVS, CDR2 FNYEAQ. V was pared by 4 bases and J by 7 bases, with 16 bases between. The CDR3 consists of 15 residues. CDR3 DNA: TGTGCCAGCAGCTCCGTGGGGGGGGTCAGTGAAAAACTGTTTTTT. Its protein is CASSSVGGVSEKLFF.

This clone is a singleton in its sample. The genes are TRBV12-3 or TRBV12-4 and TRBJ1-1, with no clear D. The V gene lost 3 bases and the J gene lost 8 bases, with 10 bases spanning the gap. This CDR3 has 12 amino acids. CDR3 sequence reads: CASSFSGSEAFF. In DNA form, the CDR3 reads TGTGCCAGCAGTTTCTCCGGTTCCGAAGCTTTCTTT.

V usage is TRBV19 and J usage is TRBJ1-3; no firm D call. This CDR3 has 12 amino acids. CDR1 and CDR2 from the germline V gene are LNHDA and SQIVND (reference sequence). Trimming pared 6 bases from V and 4 bases from J, leaving 7 bases between. CDR3 in DNA: TGTGCCAGTAGGCACAGAGGAAACACCATATATTTT. Encoded protein: CASRHRGNTIYF.

The chain employs TRBV10-3 and TRBJ1-5, with D possibly matching TRBD1 (5 bases). Germline V CDR1 and CDR2: ENHRY, SYGVKD. Trimming removed 0 bases from V and 3 bases from J, with 9 bases in between. The CDR3 loop spans 15 amino acids. The CDR3 region has the DNA TGTGCCATCAGTGAGTCGAACAGGCTCAATCAGCCCCAGCATTTT. It yields the protein CAISESNRLNQPQHF.

This chain links TRBV5-4 with TRBJ2-5; TRBD2 is a possible D gene (5 bases). This CDR3 comprises 14 residues. Germline V CDR1 and CDR2: SGHNT, YYREEE (reference sequence). The V and J ends lost 1 base and 5 bases respectively, with 12 bases between them. CDR3 DNA: TGTGCCAGCAGCTTGAGTGTGGGAGTGGAGACCCAGTACTTC. This codes for CASSLSVGVETQYF.

The V and J genes are TRBV24-1 and TRBJ2-3, with D possibly TRBD2 on 5 matching bases. CDR3 length equals 13 residues. CDR1 is KGHDR and CDR2 is SFDVKD in the germline V gene. Trimming took 7 bases from V and 5 from J, leaving 12 bases between them. Written as DNA, the CDR3 is TGTGCCACCAGCGCTTATGAGGGAGATACGCAGTATTTT. It encodes CATSAYEGDTQYF.

The chain uses TRBV5-1 and TRBJ2-1, with 7 bases fitting TRBD1. The CDR3 consists of 15 residues. V was pared by 4 bases and J by 5 bases, with 9 bases of the junction left unmatched. Germline V gene data show CDR1 as SGHRS and CDR2 as YFSETQ. This chain's CDR3 is CASSLQQGRHNEQFF. CDR3 in DNA: TGCGCCAGCAGCCTGCAACAGGGGAGACACAATGAGCAGTTCTTC.

This chain connects TRBV7-2 to TRBJ1-2; D uncertain. The CDR3 totals 16 residues. V lost 0 bases, J lost 4 bases, and 15 bases lay in between. Germline loops: CDR1 SGHTA, CDR2 FQGNSA. Here the CDR3 DNA reads TGTGCCAGCAGCTTAGCTGGCTCGACCGTGGGCTATGGCTACACCTTC. Residues: CASSLAGSTVGYGYTF. Variable domain in full (rest from reference TRBV7-2 and TRBJ1-2): GAGVSQSPSNKVTEKGKDVELRCDPISGHTALYWYRQSLGQGLEFLIYFQGNSAPDKSGLPSDRFSAERTGGSVSTLTIQRTQQEDSAVYLCASSLAGSTVGYGYTFGSGTRLTVV.

V usage is TRBV5-6 and J usage is TRBJ1-2; a weak D match, TRBD1 (5 bases). Trimming stripped 2 bases from V and 4 bases from J, with 9 bases between. The CDR3 has 13 residues. CDR1 is SGHDT, CDR2 YYEEEE, per germline. This CDR3 is CASSLGTAYGYTF. The CDR3 DNA sequence: TGTGCCAGCAGCTTAGGGACGGCCTATGGCTACACCTTC.

The chain recombines TRBV19 with TRBJ2-1; a possible D gene is TRBD2 (6 bases). The CDR3 runs to 14 residues. From germline, CDR1 is LNHDA and CDR2 SQIVND (reference sequence). Trimming left V 6 bases short and J 10 bases short, with 19 bases between. The CDR3 protein is CASRAKSGLLEQFF. The CDR3 nucleotides read TGTGCCAGTAGAGCAAAATCGGGACTCCTGGAGCAGTTCTTC.

V gene TRBV7-2 combines with J gene TRBJ2-7; D might be TRBD2 (7 bases). Germline CDR1 is SGHTA and CDR2 is FQGNSA. The V end was cut by 2 bases, the J end by 2 bases, with 13 bases between. This CDR3 has 15 residues. CDR3 bases: TGTGCCAGCAGCTTAAATGCGGGGGCCGCCTACGAGCAGTACTTC. Protein product: CASSLNAGAAYEQYF.

The V and J genes are TRBV3-1 (or the pseudogene TRBV3-2) and TRBJ2-7, with TRBD1 matching 9 bases. Germline-derived CDR1 and CDR2 are LGHDT and YNNKEL (reference sequence). This CDR3 spans 17 amino acids. V trimming: 1 base; J trimming: 2 bases; junction bases outside the gene matches: 9. The CDR3 loop reads CASSQAFPDRGPYEQYF. The CDR3 DNA is TGTGCCAGCAGCCAAGCTTTCCCGGACAGGGGTCCCTACGAGCAGTACTTC.

The V and J genes are TRBV18 and TRBJ1-5, with TRBD1 matching 7 bases. The CDR3 runs to 16 residues. After removal of 3 bases from V and 5 bases from J, the junction contained 10 bases not matched to a gene. Germline CDR1 KGHSH, CDR2 LQKENI. The CDR3 sequence is CASSPVGQKQDQPQHF. CDR3 DNA: TGTGCCAGCTCACCGGTGGGACAGAAACAAGATCAGCCCCAGCATTTT.